These 11 T cell receptor beta chains were all obtained from the same sample, sequenced in a study of blood T cell repertoires in COVID-19. The data were produced by immunoSEQ multiplex PCR, yet TCRdb's version contains in-frame clones alone and is incomplete. The sample holds about 190,000 clones, 86% seen once. The sample was PBMCs or T cells enriched from blood (not recorded which). These TCRs come from a woman aged 40 to 50 in a cohort exposed to, infected with or recovered from COVID-19 (not recorded which).

The J gene is TRBJ1-5, the V gene TRBV27; D is perhaps TRBD1 (6 bases). The CDR3 is 15 amino acids. V was cut by 8 bases and J by 6 bases, with 20 bases left in between. CDR1 is MNHEY, CDR2 SMNVEV, per germline (reference sequence). The CDR3 DNA reads TGTGCCAGCGCGAAGGGGGTACAGGGATCTCAGCCCCAGCATTTT. Protein: CASAKGVQGSQPQHF.

The rearrangement joins TRBV4-1 to TRBJ1-3, with unresolved D. V was pared by 4 bases and J by 2 bases, with 9 bases between. Germline V lookup: CDR1 MGHRA, CDR2 YSYEKL. CDR3 size: 14 residues. The CDR3 protein is CASSLKLAGNTIYF. CDR3 DNA: TGCGCCAGCAGCCTTAAATTAGCTGGAAACACCATATATTTT.

The chain combines TRBV24-1 with TRBJ2-7; 11 nucleotides line up with TRBD1. CDR3 length: 15 amino acids. CDR1 KGHDR and CDR2 SFDVKD come from the germline V gene. V lost 2 bases, J lost 5 bases, and 4 bases stayed unmatched. CDR3 residues: CATSDSGQGVHEQYF. Written as DNA, the CDR3 is TGTGCCACCAGTGATTCGGGACAGGGGGTCCACGAGCAGTACTTC.

The chain couples TRBV19 to TRBJ1-5; D possibly corresponds to TRBD1 (6 bases). Germline V gives CDR1 LNHDA, CDR2 SQIVND (reference sequence). Trimming left V 5 bases short and J 7 bases short, with 18 bases between. The CDR3 runs 15 residues. CDR3 in DNA: TGTGCCAGTAGTGGGAGTCAGGGGCGAGGCCAGCCCCAGCATTTT. Encoded protein: CASSGSQGRGQPQHF.

A single count supports this clone. The CDR3 nucleotides read TGTGCCAGCAGCTCCCAAGCTGCGGGCAATCAGCCCCAGCATTTT. It encodes CASSSQAAGNQPQHF. The chain links TRBV7-9 to TRBJ1-5, with D uncertain. This CDR3 spans 15 amino acids. CDR1 and CDR2 from the germline V gene are SEHNR and FQNEAQ (reference sequence). Trimming took off 4 bases at V and 2 bases at J, with 12 bases between the two ends.

The genes are TRBV7-2 and TRBJ2-1; D may be TRBD1 (6 bases). The CDR3 consists of 12 residues. Germline assignment: CDR1 SGHTA and CDR2 FQGNSA. Between the trimmed V and J ends, which lost 1 base and 9 bases, there was a span of 7 bases. The chain's CDR3 is CASSLEGVEQFF. The CDR3 DNA sequence: TGTGCCAGCAGCTTAGAGGGGGTTGAGCAGTTCTTC.

The chain is built from TRBV19 and TRBJ1-5, with D maybe TRBD1 (5 bases). The length of the CDR3 is 12 residues. In germline, CDR1 is LNHDA, CDR2 SQIVND (reference sequence). Trimming stripped 6 bases from V and 7 bases from J, with 10 bases between. In DNA, the CDR3 is TGTGCCAGTAGCCGGGGGGGACAGCCCCAGCATTTT. Amino acid sequence: CASSRGGQPQHF.

This chain uses TRBV11-2 with TRBJ1-1; TRBD1 matches at 7 bases. The CDR3 covers 19 residues. V dropped 4 bases and J dropped 1; count of bases not matched to a gene: 18. Germline values: CDR1 SGHAT, CDR2 FQNNGV. CDR3 bases: TGTGCCAGCAGCTACTGGACCTTATTTGCCGGGACAGCGAACACTGAAGCTTTCTTT. It specifies CASSYWTLFAGTANTEAFF.

CDR3 region: CASSMMGGGTSYGYTF. The CDR3 DNA is TGTGCCAGCAGCATGATGGGGGGAGGCACCTCCTATGGCTACACCTTC. The V gene is TRBV5-6, the J gene TRBJ1-2, with a tentative D call TRBD1 (5 bases). Trimming stripped 4 bases from V and 4 bases from J, with 20 bases between. This CDR3 spans 16 amino acids. Germline CDR1 is SGHDT and CDR2 is YYEEEE.

The CDR3 DNA reads as TGTGCCAGCGGAAGCTCGATGGCGGCCCAGCATTTT. Its protein is CASGSSMAAQHF. The chain joins TRBV6-5 to TRBJ1-5; D is uncertain. The germline V and J ends were trimmed by 8 bases and 11 bases, with 16 bases remaining between them. The CDR3 contains 12 residues. CDR1 MNHEY and CDR2 SVGAGI come from the germline V gene.

This chain connects TRBV19 to TRBJ1-5, with TRBD1 as a possible D gene (5 bases). V gave up 2 bases and J gave up 5 bases, with 10 bases separating them. The CDR3 is 14 amino acids. Germline CDR1 and CDR2: LNHDA and SQIVND (reference sequence). The CDR3 bases are TGTGCCAGTAGTATACAGGGAGGGGATCAGCCCCAGCATTTT. This encodes CASSIQGGDQPQHF. The whole variable domain, remainder taken from reference TRBV19 and TRBJ1-5, is DGGITQSPKYLFRKEGQNVTLSCEQNLNHDAMYWYRQDPGQGLRLIYYSQIVNDFQKGDIAEGYSVSREKKESFPLTVTSAQKNPTAFYLCASSIQGGDQPQHFGDGTRLSIL.